These T cell receptor beta chains were read from a single sample in a study of cytomegalovirus exposure and HLA in healthy donors. Generated by immunoSEQ multiplex PCR, the TCRdb table keeps only in-frame clones and is missing some. The profile covers around 150,000 clones, with about 80% appearing a single time and approximately 2% taken by the ten largest. Sequenced material: PBMCs. The receptor set was obtained from a man aged 25-45 years in good health and CMV-seronegative. The CDR3 runs from the conserved cysteine through the conserved F or W. D genes are given only for firm matches. Size tells how often a clone was seen (once, few, many) or the class of an expanded clone, and some rows leave it out.

CDR3aa	CDR3nt	d_gene	v_gene	abundance	j_gene
CASSPSQGVLNSPLHF	TGTGCCAGCAGCCCAAGCCAGGGGGTGTTGAATTCACCCCTCCACTTT	NA	TRBV12-1	NA	TRBJ1-6
CASSSGGENYGYTF	TGTGCCAGTAGTTCCGGTGGGGAGAACTATGGCTACACCTTC	NA	TRBV19	NA	TRBJ1-2
CASSAQVLEQYF	TGTGCCAGCAGCGCCCAGGTCCTCGAGCAGTACTTC	NA	TRBV11-2	NA	TRBJ2-7
CASSGKASYTDTQYF	TGTGCCAGCAGTGGCAAAGCTAGCTACACAGATACGCAGTATTTT	NA	TRBV2	once	TRBJ2-3
CAWSELAGAAYNEQFF	TGTGCCTGGAGTGAACTAGCGGGAGCCGCCTACAATGAGCAGTTCTTC	TRBD2	TRBV30	NA	TRBJ2-1
CASSSNGVGNTIYF	TGTGCCAGCAGTTCCAACGGGGTTGGAAACACCATATATTTT	NA	TRBV6-5	NA	TRBJ1-3
CASSLWQYQETQYF	TGTGCCAGCAGCTTATGGCAGTACCAAGAGACCCAGTACTTC	NA	TRBV7-6	NA	TRBJ2-5
CASSLAGVRTDTQYF	TGTGCCAGCAGTTTGGCGGGAGTAAGAACAGATACGCAGTATTTT	TRBD2	TRBV6-5	NA	TRBJ2-3
CASSRTGVEPNTEALF	TGTGCCAGCAGCCGGACAGGGGTGGAACCGAACACTGAAGCTCTCTTT	TRBD1	TRBV7-9	NA	TRBJ1-1
CASSYSGRAGEKLFF	TGTGCCAGCAGTTACTCAGGCAGGGCAGGTGAAAAACTGTTTTTT	NA	TRBV6-5	NA	TRBJ1-4
CASTLSVYNEQFF	TGTGCCAGCACCCTGTCGGTCTACAATGAGCAGTTCTTC	NA	TRBV7-2	NA	TRBJ2-1
CSVGRGDTDTQYF	TGCAGCGTTGGGAGAGGAGACACAGATACGCAGTATTTT	NA	TRBV29-1	NA	TRBJ2-3
CASSDNRNYGYTF	TGTGCCAGCAGCGACAATCGCAACTATGGCTACACCTTC	NA	TRBV9	NA	TRBJ1-2
CASSSRGILRAFF	TGTGCCAGCAGCTCCAGGGGGATCTTGCGAGCTTTCTTT	TRBD1	TRBV7-2	few	TRBJ1-1
CASSAPSGRGNEQFF	TGTGCCAGCAGTGCCCCCAGCGGGAGGGGGAATGAGCAGTTCTTC	TRBD2	TRBV2	NA	TRBJ2-1
CASSQRGTGRANEKLFF	TGTGCCAGCAGCCAACGGGGGACAGGGCGGGCTAATGAAAAACTGTTTTTT	TRBD1	TRBV4-2	NA	TRBJ1-4
CSEREPGTQYF	TGCAGCGAGCGGGAGCCAGGGACCCAGTACTTC	TRBD2	TRBV20-1	NA	TRBJ2-5
CASSRRGRGSYNEQFF	TGTGCCAGCAGCCGGAGGGGTAGGGGATCCTACAATGAGCAGTTCTTC	NA	TRBV11-2	NA	TRBJ2-1
CASSLLVSGSDNEQFF	TGTGCCAGCAGTTTATTAGTTAGCGGGAGCGACAATGAGCAGTTCTTC	TRBD2	TRBV28	NA	TRBJ2-1
CASSYRDMTEAFF	TGTGCCAGCAGCTACCGGGACATGACTGAAGCTTTCTTT	NA	TRBV7-2	NA	TRBJ1-1
CASSLGGVRYNEQFF	TGCGCCAGCAGCTTGGGGGGAGTCAGATACAATGAGCAGTTCTTC	NA	TRBV5-1	NA	TRBJ2-1
CASDTGLAGKETQYF	TGTGCCAGCGATACGGGACTAGCGGGTAAAGAGACCCAGTACTTC	TRBD2	TRBV6-1	NA	TRBJ2-5
CASSVAGVGNEQFF	TGCGCCAGCAGTGTAGCGGGAGTCGGAAATGAGCAGTTCTTC	TRBD2	TRBV10-1	few	TRBJ2-1
CAISSTSGSNTGELFF	TGTGCCATCAGTTCCACTAGCGGGAGTAACACCGGGGAGCTGTTTTTT	TRBD2	TRBV10-3	NA	TRBJ2-2
CASSAWQGAAHEQYF	TGCGCCAGCAGTGCGTGGCAGGGGGCGGCTCACGAGCAGTACTTC	TRBD1	TRBV10-2	NA	TRBJ2-7
CASRLAGGNEQYF	TGTGCCAGCAGACTAGCGGGAGGAAACGAGCAGTACTTC	TRBD2	TRBV6-1	few	TRBJ2-7
CAWSTGGGYEQYF	TGTGCCTGGAGTACAGGGGGGGGCTACGAGCAGTACTTC	NA	TRBV30	NA	TRBJ2-7
CASSSMGWRAGTDTQYF	TGTGCCAGCAGCTCCATGGGGTGGAGGGCCGGCACAGATACGCAGTATTTT	NA	TRBV13	NA	TRBJ2-3
CASSLAFWLVNEQFF	TGCGCCAGCAGCTTGGCCTTCTGGCTAGTAAATGAGCAGTTCTTC	NA	TRBV5-1	few	TRBJ2-1
CASSSSPSGRGTDTQYF	TGTGCCAGCAGCTCGAGCCCTAGCGGGAGGGGTACAGATACGCAGTATTTT	TRBD2	TRBV7-8	NA	TRBJ2-3
CATSEGPSGNTIYF	TGTGCCACCTCAGAGGGCCCCTCTGGAAACACCATATATTTT	NA	TRBV19	NA	TRBJ1-3
CAWSEQGPQPQHF	TGTGCCTGGAGTGAACAGGGGCCCCAGCCCCAGCATTTT	TRBD1	TRBV30	once	TRBJ1-5
CASSRARQGGYEQYF	TGTGCCAGCAGCCGTGCCCGACAGGGGGGCTACGAGCAGTACTTC	TRBD1	TRBV7-2	NA	TRBJ2-7
CASKRAGADTQYF	TGTGCCAGCAAAAGGGCAGGGGCAGATACGCAGTATTTT	NA	TRBV6-6	NA	TRBJ2-3
CASSLITGDGGYTF	TGTGCCAGCAGCTTAATAACAGGGGATGGTGGCTACACCTTC	TRBD1	TRBV7-6	NA	TRBJ1-2
CASSLTSGTYNEQFF	TGTGCCAGCAGCTTAACTAGCGGAACCTACAATGAGCAGTTCTTC	TRBD2	TRBV5-4	NA	TRBJ2-1
CASRTGGNQPQHF	TGTGCCAGCCGCACAGGGGGGAATCAGCCCCAGCATTTT	TRBD1	TRBV28	NA	TRBJ1-5
CASSIGGQGTSSYEQYF	TGTGCCAGTAGTATCGGGGGACAGGGCACGTCCTCCTACGAGCAGTACTTC	TRBD1	TRBV19	NA	TRBJ2-7
CASIDRVKTEAFF	TGTGCCAGCATCGACAGGGTTAAAACTGAAGCTTTCTTT	TRBD1	TRBV28	NA	TRBJ1-1
CASSSGQGIRGYTF	TGTGCCAGCAGCTCGGGACAGGGGATACGAGGCTACACCTTC	TRBD1	TRBV5-6	NA	TRBJ1-2
CASSVLAGGTTDTQYF	TGTGCCAGCAGCGTACTAGCGGGAGGGACGACAGATACGCAGTATTTT	TRBD2	TRBV7-2	NA	TRBJ2-3
CASHWLVGTGELFF	TGTGCCAGCCATTGGCTAGTCGGCACCGGGGAGCTGTTTTTT	NA	TRBV21-1	NA	TRBJ2-2
CASSLRQDLTGTIYF	TGTGCCAGCAGTTTGAGACAGGATCTAACAGGCACCATATATTTT	NA	TRBV27	NA	TRBJ1-3
CASSLGAGTGFPEAFF	TGTGCCAGCAGCTTAGGAGCCGGGACAGGGTTCCCTGAAGCTTTCTTT	TRBD1	TRBV7-2	NA	TRBJ1-1
CASSSRLRGLAGGADTQYF	TGTGCCAGCAGCTCCCGACTTCGGGGACTAGCGGGGGGGGCAGATACGCAGTATTTT	TRBD2	TRBV7-2	NA	TRBJ2-3
CASSGTYFYGYTF	TGTGCCAGTAGTGGGACATATTTCTATGGCTACACCTTC	NA	TRBV19	NA	TRBJ1-2
CAWSLSGGQQFF	TGTGCCTGGAGCCTTAGCGGGGGCCAACAGTTCTTC	TRBD2	TRBV30	NA	TRBJ2-1
CASSVDRGVPPLHF	TGTGCCAGCAGTGTAGACAGGGGAGTGCCACCCCTCCACTTT	TRBD1	TRBV6-5	NA	TRBJ1-6
CASSEYSTNQPQHF	TGTGCCAGCAGCGAATACAGTACCAATCAGCCCCAGCATTTT	NA	TRBV28	NA	TRBJ1-5